The source of this T cell receptor (beta chain) is a study of T cell repertoires and HLA-DP antigens. The germline V and J ends were trimmed by 4 bases and 5 bases, with 15 bases remaining between them. Germline loops: CDR1 SGHDT, CDR2 YYEEEE. This CDR3 is built from 15 residues. In regard to this clone: The antigen is undetermined.

The assay was immunoSEQ multiplex PCR, and TCRdb's table has in-frame clones only and misses some. The sample holds fewer than 75,000 clones, about 80% seen once. J is TRBJ1-4 and V is TRBV5-6; D remains ambiguous. Source material: CD4+ T cells from PBMCs. This sequence was found in a man in his 60s in good health and CMV-seronegative. CDR3 sequence: CASSTDPGGNEKLFF. CDR3 nucleotide sequence: TGTGCCAGCAGCACAGACCCCGGAGGAAATGAAAAACTGTTTTTT.